The 32 T cell receptor beta chains listed next were all sequenced from one sample in a study of blood T cell repertoires in COVID-19. Profiled with immunoSEQ multiplex PCR; TCRdb holds only in-frame clones, not every one. The table has roughly 340,000 clones, more than 75% seen once; the top ten hold more than 3%. Sequencing was carried out using peripheral blood. These receptors were taken from a woman aged 18-30 years who had recovered from COVID-19.

This sequence joins TRBV6-2 or TRBV6-3 and TRBJ2-3; 7 bases match TRBD2. This CDR3 has 15 amino acids. V gave up 4 bases and J gave up 2 bases; unmatched junction bases: 6. Per the germline V gene, CDR1 is MNHEY and CDR2 is SVGEGT. CDR3 nucleotides: TGTGCCAGCAGTTCCTCGGCGGGGGTCACAGATACGCAGTATTTT. This sequence encodes CASSSSAGVTDTQYF.

This rearrangement joins TRBV24-1 to TRBJ2-5, with 9 bases identical to TRBD1. The CDR3 is 16 amino acids. Per germline, CDR1 KGHDR and CDR2 SFDVKD. J gave up 3 bases and V 7 bases, and 11 bases lay outside the gene matches. The CDR3 protein is CATRPTAGQGEETQYF. As DNA, the CDR3 is TGTGCCACCAGACCTACAGCGGGACAGGGTGAAGAGACCCAGTACTTC.

This chain links TRBV7-9 with TRBJ2-3; tentatively, D is TRBD1 (5 bases). The V end was cut by 4 bases, the J end by 0 bases, with 11 bases between. The V gene's germline CDR1 is SEHNR and CDR2 FQNEAQ (reference sequence). The CDR3 loop spans 15 amino acids. The CDR3 DNA follows: TGTGCCAGCAGCTCCTGGACAACTAGCACAGATACGCAGTATTTT. It specifies CASSSWTTSTDTQYF.

J is TRBJ1-6 and V is TRBV7-2; 7 bases are shared with TRBD1. Unmatched junction bases numbered 9, after V lost 5 bases and J lost 8 bases. CDR3 length equals 15 residues. Looked up from germline, CDR1 is SGHTA and CDR2 is FQGNSA. The CDR3 bases are TGTGCCAGCAGCCTAGAGGGACAGTCTTATTCACCCCTCCACTTT. This codes for CASSLEGQSYSPLHF.

This sequence joins TRBV6-5 and TRBJ1-3, with D possibly matching TRBD1 (5 bases). The germline gives CDR1 MNHEY, CDR2 SVGAGI. The CDR3 has 14 amino acids. The V gene lost 2 bases and the J gene lost 1 base, with 6 bases spanning the gap. In DNA, the CDR3 is TGTGCCAGCAGTTACGGGGGGTCTGGAAACACCATATATTTT. This gives the protein CASSYGGSGNTIYF.

CDR3 in amino acids: CASSHRLAGADTQYF. For the CDR3, the DNA is TGTGCCAGCAGTCATCGACTAGCGGGTGCAGATACGCAGTATTTT. V usage is TRBV6-2 or TRBV6-3 and J usage is TRBJ2-3; 10 nucleotides align to TRBD2. J was trimmed by 4 bases and V by 5 bases; bases with no gene match: 6. Germline lookup yields CDR1 MNHEY and CDR2 SVGEGT. This CDR3 has 15 residues.

The gene calls are TRBV19 and TRBJ2-1; D possibly corresponds to TRBD2 (6 bases). This CDR3 spans 16 amino acids. V shed 10 bases and J shed 0 bases, with 19 bases lying between them. The germline V gene has CDR1 LNHDA and CDR2 SQIVND (reference sequence). CDR3 sequence (DNA): TGTGCCACTCGAAGCCCCGTCGGGAGCTCCTACAATGAGCAGTTCTTC. Protein sequence: CATRSPVGSSYNEQFF.

The V call is TRBV18, the J call TRBJ2-5, with D hard to call. CDR3 size: 12 residues. CDR1 KGHSH and CDR2 LQKENI come from the germline V gene. Trimming cost V 6 bases and J 5 bases, with 10 bases left between them. CDR3 DNA sequence: TGTGCCAGCTCCTTTTCCCGGGAGACCCAGTACTTC. It codes for CASSFSRETQYF.

This chain uses TRBV19 with TRBJ1-2; 10 nucleotides agree with TRBD1. Looked up from germline, CDR1 is LNHDA and CDR2 is SQIVND (reference sequence). The V gene end was trimmed by 2 bases and the J gene end by 6 bases; junction bases not matched to a gene: 15. The CDR3 has 18 residues. CDR3 nucleotides: TGTGCCAGTAGTATACTAAGGGGTCCGGGACAGGGGACCCATGGCTACACCTTC. Translated: CASSILRGPGQGTHGYTF.

V gene TRBV7-9 combines with J gene TRBJ1-1; the match to TRBD1 covers 9 bases. The trim removed 5 bases at V and 1 base at J, leaving 5 bases unmatched. Germline V gene sequence: CDR1 SEHNR, CDR2 FQNEAQ (reference sequence). The CDR3 is 15 amino acids. CDR3 residues: CASSPPGQGNTEAFF. The CDR3 coding sequence is TGTGCCAGCAGCCCACCGGGACAGGGGAACACTGAAGCTTTCTTT.

V usage is TRBV7-8 and J usage is TRBJ1-2, with D hard to call. Germline-derived CDR1 and CDR2 are SGHVS and FQNEAQ. The ends were cut back, 5 bases at V and 4 bases at J, with 17 bases in the middle. CDR3 length equals 15 residues. The CDR3 DNA follows: TGTGCCAGCAGCCTAACCGGAGTAGGAACCTATGGCTACACCTTC. This translates into CASSLTGVGTYGYTF.

The genes are TRBV7-8 and TRBJ1-2; TRBD1 agrees at 10 bases. Per the germline V gene, CDR1 is SGHVS and CDR2 is FQNEAQ. The CDR3 extends over 16 amino acids. The V segment lost 5 bases and the J segment 8 bases; nucleotides outside the gene matches: 14. This chain's CDR3 is CASSPRRGGTGDGYTF. The CDR3 region has the DNA TGTGCCAGCAGCCCGAGACGGGGTGGGACAGGGGACGGCTACACCTTC.

The chain uses TRBV24-1 and TRBJ2-3; 10 bases agree with TRBD1. This CDR3 has 14 residues. V lost 9 bases and J lost 3; bases outside the gene matches: 5. Germline values: CDR1 KGHDR, CDR2 SFDVKD. The CDR3 nucleotides are TGTGCCACCTCGACAGGGGGCGGAACAGATACGCAGTATTTT. It is translated as CATSTGGGTDTQYF.

The V gene is TRBV11-2, the J gene TRBJ2-1; 7 bases align to TRBD2. This CDR3 has 16 residues. Trimming took 6 bases from V and 4 from J; bases not matched to a gene: 12. Germline lookup yields CDR1 SGHAT and CDR2 FQNNGV. This chain's CDR3 is CASSRPGGRLYNEQFF. The CDR3 nucleotides are TGTGCCAGCAGTCGCCCCGGGGGGAGGTTGTACAATGAGCAGTTCTTC.

This chain connects TRBV6-5 to TRBJ1-6; a weak D match, TRBD1 (6 bases). This CDR3 has 15 amino acids. The germline gives CDR1 MNHEY, CDR2 SVGAGI. Trimming cost V 2 bases and J 10 bases, with 15 bases left between them. The CDR3 DNA sequence: TGTGCCAGCAGTTACGGGGACACCCGTCGCTCACCCCTCCACTTT. As protein: CASSYGDTRRSPLHF.

This chain joins TRBV15 and TRBJ1-1; 9 positions match TRBD1. The length of the CDR3 is 17 residues. CDR1 is LNHNV, CDR2 YYDKDF, per germline (reference sequence). V gave up 5 bases and J gave up 1 base; unmatched junction bases: 11. CDR3 sequence: CATSVPGQGNSNTEAFF. The DNA for the CDR3 is TGTGCCACCAGCGTACCGGGACAGGGCAACTCGAACACTGAAGCTTTCTTT. Full variable domain (rest looked up from reference TRBV15 and TRBJ1-1): DAMVIQNPRYQVTQFGKPVTLSCSQTLNHNVMYWYQQKSSQAPKLLFHYYDKDFNNEADTPDNFQSRRPNTSFCFLDIRSPGLGDTAMYLCATSVPGQGNSNTEAFFGQGTRLTVV.

The J gene is TRBJ2-7, the V gene TRBV5-1; 11 positions agree with TRBD2. CDR3 length equals 15 residues. V shed 0 bases, J shed 7 bases, and the junction held 6 bases outside the gene matches. Germline V gene data show CDR1 as SGHRS and CDR2 as YFSETQ. The CDR3 reads CASSLGLAGGEEQYV. The CDR3 nucleotides read TGCGCCAGCAGCTTGGGTCTAGCGGGAGGCGAAGAGCAGTACGTC.

The chain links TRBV7-9 to TRBJ1-2, with 9 bases identical to TRBD1. Germline lookup yields CDR1 SEHNR and CDR2 FQNEAQ (reference sequence). V was pared by 7 bases and J by 8 bases, with 14 bases of the junction left unmatched. CDR3 length equals 15 residues. The CDR3 DNA reads as TGTGCCAGCAACCCCACAGGGGGCGTGTTGAAAGGCTACACCTTC. It encodes CASNPTGGVLKGYTF.

The chain links TRBV19 to TRBJ1-2; D is unclear. The CDR3 extends over 14 amino acids. V was cut by 1 base and J by 0 bases, with 6 bases left in between. Germline CDR1 and CDR2: LNHDA and SQIVND (reference sequence). The CDR3 spells CASSIGQSNYGYTF. CDR3 coding DNA: TGTGCCAGTAGTATAGGACAATCTAACTATGGCTACACCTTC.

The genes are TRBV7-2 and TRBJ1-2; 7 bases agree with TRBD1. The CDR3 contains 17 residues. Trimming removed 2 bases from V and 7 bases from J; junction bases left unmatched: 16. CDR1 is SGHTA and CDR2 is FQGNSA in the germline V gene. The CDR3 reads CASSLSLSTGTSLGYTF. The CDR3 coding sequence is TGTGCCAGCAGCTTAAGCCTTTCGACAGGGACGTCTCTTGGCTACACCTTC.

The gene calls are TRBV5-1 and TRBJ2-7; 7 positions agree with TRBD1. Trimming took 4 bases from V and 2 from J; bases not matched to a gene: 9. The CDR3 has 15 residues. Germline-derived CDR1 and CDR2 are SGHRS and YFSETQ. CDR3 region: CASSPIGDSTYEQYV. The DNA for the CDR3 is TGCGCCAGCAGCCCCATCGGGGACAGTACCTACGAGCAGTACGTC.

The V gene is TRBV29-1, the J gene TRBJ1-5, with D perhaps matching TRBD1 (5 bases). The V end lost 4 bases, the J end lost 8 bases, and 15 bases lay between the germline ends. Germline lookup yields CDR1 SQVTM and CDR2 ANQGSEA. The CDR3 sequence is 13 residues long. The CDR3 region has the DNA TGCAGCGTTGCCCGGGACGGGGGGGAGCCCCAGCATTTT. As protein: CSVARDGGEPQHF.

The chain couples TRBV28 to TRBJ1-2; 7 bases align to TRBD1. V trimming: 5 bases; J trimming: 4 bases; junction bases outside the gene matches: 4. Germline CDR1 MDHEN, CDR2 SYDVKM. This CDR3 is built from 13 residues. The CDR3 coding sequence is TGTGCCAGCAGTCGGGGACAGATCTATGGCTACACCTTC. It codes for CASSRGQIYGYTF.

The V gene is TRBV11-3, the J gene TRBJ1-2, with D tentatively TRBD1 (6 bases). Germline CDR1 and CDR2: SGHNT and YENEEA. V was shortened by 5 bases and J by 5 bases, with 9 bases between the two germline ends. The CDR3 is 12 amino acids. This CDR3 is CASSNRVYGYTF. The CDR3 DNA sequence: TGTGCCAGCAGCAACAGGGTTTATGGCTACACCTTC.

The chain recombines TRBV10-3 with TRBJ2-7; 9 nucleotides match TRBD2. Germline lookup yields CDR1 ENHRY and CDR2 SYGVKD. V was clipped by 0 bases and J by 0 bases; unmatched bases: 3. The CDR3 is made up of 16 amino acids. This CDR3 is CAISESPSGDSYEQYV. The DNA for the CDR3 is TGTGCCATCAGTGAGTCCCCTAGCGGGGACTCCTACGAGCAGTACGTC.

This clone was counted a single time. The chain couples TRBV30 to TRBJ2-3; no reliable D call. V was clipped by 7 bases and J by 0 bases, with 11 bases between them. Germline CDR1 GTSNPN, CDR2 SVGIG (reference sequence). The CDR3 is made up of 13 amino acids. The CDR3 sequence: CASTHSSTDTQYF. Written as DNA, the CDR3 is TGTGCCTCTACGCACAGCAGCACAGATACGCAGTATTTT.

The chain couples TRBV5-1 to TRBJ2-5, with 7 nucleotides matching TRBD2. The CDR3 loop spans 16 amino acids. The germline CDR1 and CDR2 sequences are SGHRS and YFSETQ. J was trimmed by 2 bases and V by 0 bases; bases with no gene match: 7. CDR3 coding DNA: TGCGCCAGCAGCTTGGCCGGGGGGATCGGGCAAGAGACCCAGTACTTC. Its protein is CASSLAGGIGQETQYF.

The chain links TRBV29-1 to TRBJ1-1, with TRBD1 as a possible D gene (6 bases). Per the germline V gene, CDR1 is SQVTM and CDR2 is ANQGSEA. There are 11 residues in the CDR3. Trimming shortened V by 8 bases and J by 7 bases, and 14 bases separated the two germline ends. CDR3 nucleotide sequence: TGCAGCCATCCTGAGGGGGTTGAAGCTTTCTTT. As protein: CSHPEGVEAFF.

CDR3: CASSLDAVGELFF. For the CDR3, the DNA is TGTGCCAGCAGCTTGGATGCGGTCGGGGAGCTGTTTTTT. V gene TRBV5-5 combines with J gene TRBJ2-2, with unresolved D. Germline CDR1 SGHKS, CDR2 YYEKEE (reference sequence). The V end lost 0 bases, the J end lost 7 bases, and 7 bases lay between the germline ends. The CDR3 has 13 residues.

The CDR3 coding sequence is TGCGCCAGCAGCTTTTCTCTACAGGGCGACTATGGCTACACCTTC. Translation: CASSFSLQGDYGYTF. This sequence joins TRBV5-1 and TRBJ1-2; TRBD1 might be the D (6 bases). Germline lookup yields CDR1 SGHRS and CDR2 YFSETQ. V was pared by 2 bases and J by 3 bases, with 14 bases between. This CDR3 has 15 amino acids. The variable domain in full, with the rest retrieved from reference TRBV5-1 and TRBJ1-2, is KAGVTQTPRYLIKTRGQQVTLSCSPISGHRSVSWYQQTPGQGLQFLFEYFSETQRNKGNFPGRFSGRQFSNSRSEMNVSTLELGDSALYLCASSFSLQGDYGYTFGSGTRLTVV.

The chain links TRBV19 to TRBJ2-3, with TRBD1 identical over 8 bases. Germline trimming cut 4 bases from V and 3 bases from J; bases unmatched to any gene: 6. From germline, CDR1 is LNHDA and CDR2 SQIVND (reference sequence). The CDR3 runs 15 residues. The CDR3 nucleotides are TGTGCCAGTAGTACCGGACAGGGCCGAACAGATACGCAGTATTTT. Translated: CASSTGQGRTDTQYF.

The chain is built from TRBV5-1 and TRBJ1-1, with D possibly being TRBD1 (5 bases). Germline lookup yields CDR1 SGHRS and CDR2 YFSETQ. The CDR3 runs to 13 residues. V was cut by 4 bases and J by 8 bases, with 15 bases left in between. The CDR3 bases are TGCGCCAGCAGCATTACGAGTCAGGGCGAAGCTTTCTTT. Translation: CASSITSQGEAFF.